The sequence of this T cell receptor (beta chain) was determined in a study of monozygotic twins with inflammatory bowel disease. As to this clonotype: What it recognizes is unknown.

CDR3 size: 16 residues. From germline, CDR1 is MNHNS and CDR2 SASEGT. Study observations and caveats: Other individuals had fewer clonotypes in common with IBD patients than with healthy twins, especially with disease activity. Distinction of different T cell subtypes was not possible. With inverse Simpson as the measure, TCRbeta diversity was lower in IBD patients than in healthy co-twins.

TCRdb re-called the 5' RACE reads; one entry per CDR3 protein, DNA not given. The sample table sets out approximately 380,000 distinct CDR3 sequences. Source material: blood. The sequence derives from a human donor with ulcerative colitis or Crohn's disease, or a healthy co-twin of an affected twin (not recorded which). This chain joins TRBV6-1 and TRBJ1-3; the TRBD1 assignment by TCRdb is unverifiable without DNA. The CDR3 is CASSATGMFSGNTIYF.